Sequencing of this T cell receptor beta chain was carried out in a study of tumor-infiltrating lymphocytes in primary liver carcinoma. The CDR3 is 16 amino acids. Per the germline V gene, CDR1 is SGHRS and CDR2 is YFSETQ. For each extraction, RNA and DNA were obtained together from about 20-30 mg of unsorted bulk tissue. A constant-region primer served to make TCR beta cDNA from approximately 490 ng total RNA. Generation of the TCR beta libraries relied on three nested multiplex PCR rounds using slightly modified ARM-PCR. A C-beta reverse primer was combined with TRBV1-TRBV30 forward primers in the first two PCR rounds, and each round had roughly 11 cycles. MiXCR was run by TCRdb on the multiplex PCR reads, yielding one entry per CDR3 protein. The data show about 100,000 distinct CDR3 sequences, around two thirds seen once. For this clonotype: A junction boundary mismatches the germline segment, possibly from a read error.

Source material: liver tumor tissue from sampling region 2. Sample subset: tumor region T2, inferior pole. V and J are TRBV5-1 and TRBJ2-1, with D perhaps TRBD2 (6 bases). The TCR sequence derives from an older woman with primary liver carcinoma and hepatitis B virus infection. The CDR3 loop is CASALTGLAHNNGQFF. In DNA form, the CDR3 reads TGCGCCAGCGCCCTAACCGGGCTAGCGCATAACAATGGGCAGTTCTTC.